This entry lists 5 T cell receptor beta chains sequenced from one sample in a study of T cells in Graves' hyperthyroidism and ophthalmopathy. Amplification of TCR beta CDR3 regions used RNA as the template. When the TCR CDR3 underwent first-round RT-PCR, the HTBI primer set was used. TCRdb recomputed calls from the multiplex PCR reads with MiXCR, one row per CDR3 protein. The repertoire has over 500,000 distinct CDR3 sequences, 14% of them found once; the top ten carry approximately 14%. The material sequenced was blood. The source is a woman aged 40 to 50 with Graves' hyperthyroidism.

This clonotype was found many times. The chain carries TRBV7-8 and TRBJ2-7; D is uncertain. The CDR3 has 15 residues. Germline V gene data show CDR1 as SGHVS and CDR2 as FQNEAQ. The V and J ends lost 2 bases and 6 bases respectively, with 17 bases between them. The DNA of the CDR3 is TGTGCCAGCAGCTTAACGCGCGACACCCTCGCCGAGCAGTACTTC. This gives the protein CASSLTRDTLAEQYF. Based on the CDR3 plus reference TRBV7-8 and TRBJ2-7, the full variable domain is GAGVSQSPRYKVAKRGQDVALRCDPISGHVSLFWYQQALGQGPEFLTYFQNEAQLDKSGLPSDRFFAERPEGSVSTLKIQRTQQEDSAVYLCASSLTRDTLAEQYFGPGTRLTVT.

The J gene is TRBJ2-3, the V gene TRBV19; 10 bases align to TRBD1. V was pared by 5 bases and J by 6 bases, with 11 bases of the junction left unmatched. CDR3 size: 16 residues. Germline-derived CDR1 and CDR2 are LNHDA and SQIVND (reference sequence). The CDR3: CASSSPRDRGRDTQYF. The DNA of the CDR3 is TGTGCCAGTAGTTCACCCCGGGACAGGGGACGGGATACGCAGTATTTT. Looking up the rest from reference TRBV19 and TRBJ2-3 gives the full variable domain: DGGITQSPKYLFRKEGQNVTLSCEQNLNHDAMYWYRQDPGQGLRLIYYSQIVNDFQKGDIAEGYSVSREKKESFPLTVTSAQKNPTAFYLCASSSPRDRGRDTQYFGPGTRLTVL.

The table lists this clonotype with many counts. The chain recombines TRBV7-9 with TRBJ1-6; a weak D match, TRBD1 (5 bases). This CDR3 has 14 residues. Germline V lookup: CDR1 SEHNR, CDR2 FQNEAQ (reference sequence). Trimming took off 1 base at V and 6 bases at J, with 7 bases between the two ends. The CDR3 spells CASSLVQGNSPLHF. The CDR3 nucleotides are TGTGCCAGCAGCTTAGTTCAGGGTAATTCACCCCTCCACTTT. The whole variable domain, filled in from reference TRBV7-9 and TRBJ1-6, reads DTGVSQNPRHKITKRGQNVTFRCDPISEHNRLYWYRQTLGQGPEFLTYFQNEAQLEKSRLLSDRFSAERPKGSFSTLEIQRTEQGDSAMYLCASSLVQGNSPLHFGNGTRLTVT.

This sequence joins TRBV6-2 or TRBV6-3 and TRBJ2-1; 8 bases map to TRBD2. The CDR3 contains 15 residues. Per germline, CDR1 MNHEY and CDR2 SVGEGT. With 2 bases clipped from V and 7 bases from J, the junction kept 7 bases outside the gene matches. The CDR3 spells CASSYAGGRSNEQFF. The DNA of the CDR3 is TGTGCCAGCAGTTACGCTGGCGGGAGGAGTAATGAGCAGTTCTTC.

The chain employs TRBV5-4 and TRBJ2-2; D unclear. Trimming removed 4 bases at V and 5 bases at J, with 9 bases between. CDR3 length: 13 amino acids. Germline loops: CDR1 SGHNT, CDR2 YYREEE (reference sequence). CDR3 nucleotide sequence: TGTGCCAGCAGCCCAGAGGCAACCGGGGAGCTGTTTTTT. Residues: CASSPEATGELFF.